These 14 T cell receptor beta chains came from one sample sequenced in a study of T cells in localized non-small cell lung cancer. Repertoires were generated with immunoSEQ multiplex PCR, while TCRdb's copy carries only in-frame clones and drops some. The sample shows nearly 40,000 clones, approximately 86% of them seen only once. Sequenced material: peripheral blood, taken before any cancer treatment. The receptors shown here come from a man aged 18 to 55 with stage I lung adenocarcinoma.

This clone is medium-sized (0.01 to 0.1%) within its sample. The chain couples TRBV4-1 to TRBJ1-2, with a possible D match to TRBD1 (6 bases). The CDR3 spans 15 residues. Deletions cut 0 bases from V and 7 bases from J, with 15 bases between. Germline CDR1 MGHRA, CDR2 YSYEKL. The CDR3 reads CASSQDSTGFGGYTF. CDR3 DNA sequence: TGCGCCAGCAGCCAAGATTCTACAGGGTTCGGTGGCTACACCTTC.

The rearrangement links TRBV5-6 to TRBJ1-3; D remains ambiguous. Germline CDR1 is SGHDT and CDR2 is YYEEEE. CDR3 size: 17 residues. Deletions cut 0 bases from V and 4 bases from J, with 17 bases between. CDR3 sequence (DNA): TGTGCCAGCAGCTTGGGGCCCGTTTCGGGTTGGGGAAACACCATATATTTT. As protein: CASSLGPVSGWGNTIYF.

V gene TRBV4-3 combines with J gene TRBJ2-2; 7 positions match TRBD2. The trim removed 0 bases at V and 3 bases at J, leaving 4 bases unmatched. Germline CDR1 LGHNA, CDR2 YSLEER. The CDR3 totals 16 residues. Here the CDR3 reads CASSQEDGGYTGELFF. CDR3 nucleotides: TGCGCCAGCAGCCAAGAGGACGGGGGGTACACCGGGGAGCTGTTTTTT.

J is TRBJ2-1 and V is TRBV7-3, with D possibly being TRBD2 (5 bases). The V gene's germline CDR1 is SGHTA and CDR2 FQGTGA. This CDR3 is 15 amino acids long. V shed 5 bases and J shed 0 bases, with 11 bases lying between them. CDR3 in DNA: TGTGCCAGCAGCCGAGGGTTAGGCTCCTACAATGAGCAGTTCTTC. Translation gives CASSRGLGSYNEQFF.

The chain employs TRBV9 and TRBJ2-3, with 9 bases matching TRBD1. Germline V gives CDR1 SGDLS, CDR2 YYNGEE. V lost 5 bases to trimming and J lost 3 bases; unmatched junction nucleotides: 7. CDR3 size: 15 residues. CDR3 nucleotides: TGTGCCAGCAGAGCCGGGACAGGGTTAACAGATACGCAGTATTTT. Residues: CASRAGTGLTDTQYF.

The chain has TRBV6-1 and TRBJ1-6, with D possibly being TRBD1 (6 bases). Germline CDR1 reads MNHNS; CDR2 reads SASEGT. Trimming pared 2 bases from V and 4 bases from J, leaving 15 bases between. There are 17 residues in the CDR3. The CDR3 DNA reads TGTGCCAGCAGTGAATATGCCAGACAGGAGTATAATTCACCCCTCCACTTT. Protein sequence: CASSEYARQEYNSPLHF.

The chain links TRBV9 to TRBJ1-6, with D unresolved. This CDR3 region has 14 residues. Germline V gene lookup returns CDR1 SGDLS and CDR2 YYNGEE. V was clipped by 1 base and J by 7 bases, with 9 bases between them. The chain's CDR3 is CASSVLPSNSPLHF. CDR3 in DNA: TGTGCCAGCAGCGTACTACCCTCCAATTCACCCCTCCACTTT.

The J gene is TRBJ1-2, the V gene TRBV19; a weak D match, TRBD1 (5 bases). The CDR3 is 14 amino acids. The germline CDR1 and CDR2 sequences are LNHDA and SQIVND (reference sequence). V was trimmed by 3 bases and J by 7 bases, leaving 15 bases between them. CDR3 sequence (DNA): TGTGCCAGTAGTATGTGGCAGGGCGTAAGTGGCTACACCTTC. Amino acid sequence: CASSMWQGVSGYTF.

V is TRBV30 and J is TRBJ1-1, with D tentatively TRBD1 (5 bases). The CDR3 contains 13 residues. The germline gives CDR1 GTSNPN, CDR2 SVGIG (reference sequence). V lost 2 bases, J lost 10 bases, and 17 bases lay in between. The CDR3 protein is CAWSPILAGGAFF. The CDR3 DNA sequence: TGTGCCTGGAGTCCCATCCTCGCCGGGGGAGCTTTCTTT.

The gene calls are TRBV7-3 and TRBJ2-5; D is perhaps TRBD2 (6 bases). The germline V gene encodes CDR1 SGHTA and CDR2 FQGTGA. Trimming took 1 base from V and 4 from J, leaving 7 bases between them. CDR3 size: 13 residues. The chain's CDR3 is CASSLKGGETQYF. The CDR3 nucleotides read TGTGCCAGCAGCTTAAAGGGAGGAGAGACCCAGTACTTC.

The chain uses TRBV5-1 and TRBJ1-3; tentatively, D is TRBD1 (5 bases). V was cut by 3 bases and J by 0 bases, with 16 bases left in between. The CDR3 is made up of 17 amino acids. Germline V gene sequence: CDR1 SGHRS, CDR2 YFSETQ. The CDR3 region has the DNA TGCGCCAGCAGCTCGTTTGTAGGGGCTACCTCTGGAAACACCATATATTTT. It translates to CASSSFVGATSGNTIYF.

On this clone itself: The junction departs from germline at one end; a sequencing error may be responsible. At the DNA level, this CDR3 is encoded by other sequences in the same sample as well. The chain recombines TRBV7-2 with TRBJ1-1; no clear D. CDR3 size: 14 residues. Germline assignment: CDR1 SGHTA and CDR2 FQGNSA. The DNA of the CDR3 is TGTGCCAGCAGTTTAGGAGGTGTAAACACTGAAGCTTTCTTT. The encoded protein is CASSLGGVNTEAFF.

V and J are TRBV9 and TRBJ2-3, with 12 bases fitting TRBD2. J gave up 1 base and V 3 bases, and 3 bases lay outside the gene matches. The CDR3 contains 16 residues. CDR1 is SGDLS, CDR2 YYNGEE, per germline. The CDR3 reads CASSGGTSGRTDTQYF. In DNA, the CDR3 is TGTGCCAGCAGCGGCGGGACTAGCGGGCGCACAGATACGCAGTATTTT. The entire variable domain, with the rest obtained from reference TRBV9 and TRBJ2-3, is as follows: DSGVTQTPKHLITATGQRVTLRCSPRSGDLSVYWYQQSLDQGLQFLIQYYNGEERAKGNILERFSAQQFPDLHSELNLSSLELGDSALYFCASSGGTSGRTDTQYFGPGTRLTVL.

The table lists this clone with a count of one. The chain joins TRBV7-8 to TRBJ1-3; D not certain. Germline CDR1 is SGHVS and CDR2 is FQNEAQ. V lost 5 bases to trimming and J lost 0 bases, with 11 bases between them. The CDR3 extends over 15 amino acids. The CDR3 is CASSPREGSGNTIYF. DNA for the CDR3: TGTGCCAGCAGCCCCCGAGAGGGCTCTGGAAACACCATATATTTT.